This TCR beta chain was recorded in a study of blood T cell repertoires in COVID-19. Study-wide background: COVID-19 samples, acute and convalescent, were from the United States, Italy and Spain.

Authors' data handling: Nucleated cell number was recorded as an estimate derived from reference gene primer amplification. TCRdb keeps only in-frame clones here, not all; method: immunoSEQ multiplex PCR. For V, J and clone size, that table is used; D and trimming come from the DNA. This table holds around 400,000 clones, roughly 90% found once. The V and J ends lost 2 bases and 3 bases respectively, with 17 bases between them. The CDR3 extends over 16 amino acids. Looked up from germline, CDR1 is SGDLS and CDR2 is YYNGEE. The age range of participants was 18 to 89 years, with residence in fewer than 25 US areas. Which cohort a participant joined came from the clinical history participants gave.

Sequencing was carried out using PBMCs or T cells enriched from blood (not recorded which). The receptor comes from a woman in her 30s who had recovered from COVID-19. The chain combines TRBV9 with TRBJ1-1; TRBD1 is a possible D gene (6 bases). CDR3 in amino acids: CASSVLQQGHHTEAFF. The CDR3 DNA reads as TGTGCCAGCAGCGTCTTACAGCAGGGACATCACACTGAAGCTTTCTTT. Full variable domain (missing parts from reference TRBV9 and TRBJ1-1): DSGVTQTPKHLITATGQRVTLRCSPRSGDLSVYWYQQSLDQGLQFLIQYYNGEERAKGNILERFSAQQFPDLHSELNLSSLELGDSALYFCASSVLQQGHHTEAFFGQGTRLTVV.